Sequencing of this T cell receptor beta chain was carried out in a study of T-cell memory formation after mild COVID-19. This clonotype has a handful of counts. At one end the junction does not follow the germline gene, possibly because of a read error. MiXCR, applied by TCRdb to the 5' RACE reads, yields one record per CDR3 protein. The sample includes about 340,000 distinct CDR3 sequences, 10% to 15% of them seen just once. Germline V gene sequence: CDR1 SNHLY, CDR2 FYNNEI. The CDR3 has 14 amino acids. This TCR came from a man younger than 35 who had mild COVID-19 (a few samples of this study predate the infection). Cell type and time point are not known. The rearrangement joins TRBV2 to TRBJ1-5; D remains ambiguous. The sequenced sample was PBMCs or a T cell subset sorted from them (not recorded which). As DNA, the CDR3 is TGTGCCAGCAGTGAGCAACGTAGCGATCAGCCCCAGCATTTT. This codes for CASSEQRSDQPQHF.